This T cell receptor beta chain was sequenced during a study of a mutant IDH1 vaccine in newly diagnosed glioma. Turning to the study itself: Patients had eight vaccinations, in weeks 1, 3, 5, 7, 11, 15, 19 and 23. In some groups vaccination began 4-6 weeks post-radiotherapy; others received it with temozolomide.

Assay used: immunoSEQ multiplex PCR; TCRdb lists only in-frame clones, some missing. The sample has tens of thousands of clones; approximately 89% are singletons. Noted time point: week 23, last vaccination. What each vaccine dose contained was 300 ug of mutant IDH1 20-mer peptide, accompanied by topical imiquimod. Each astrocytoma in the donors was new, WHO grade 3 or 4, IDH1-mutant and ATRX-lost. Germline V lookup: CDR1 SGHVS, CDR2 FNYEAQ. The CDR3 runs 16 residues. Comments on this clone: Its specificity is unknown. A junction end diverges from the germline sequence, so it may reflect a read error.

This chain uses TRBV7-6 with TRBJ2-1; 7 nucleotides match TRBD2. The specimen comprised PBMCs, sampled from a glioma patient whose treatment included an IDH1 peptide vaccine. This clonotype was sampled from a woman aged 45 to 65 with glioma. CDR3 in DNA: TGTGTCAGCAGCTTAGCGCTGGCTAGCGGAAACAATGAGCAGTTCTTC. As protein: CVSSLALASGNNEQFF.